This TCR beta chain originates from a study of cytomegalovirus exposure and HLA in healthy donors. Looking at the study overall: From HLA-typed donors, an early data release held roughly 80 million unique TCRs. Ancestry clustering placed 70% to 85% of under 450 genotyped donors in the Caucasian-associated cluster.

V gave up 5 bases and J gave up 8 bases; unmatched junction bases: 14. Germline assignment: CDR1 SGHTA and CDR2 FQGTGA. The CDR3 loop spans 16 amino acids. Study-level findings and limits: Fewer N-insertions (relative to the roughly 630-donor mean) were reportedly seen in an Asian-associated ancestry cluster in a later analysis. There were approximately 150 TCR beta chains listed as cytomegalovirus-associated.

In the case of this clone: Its antigen remains unidentified.

Primers included in the PCR were 60 Vbeta and 13 Jbeta primers. Measured with immunoSEQ multiplex PCR; TCRdb has only the in-frame clones, and not every one. The sample has some 150,000 clones; about four fifths are singletons. The sample comprised PBMCs. The chain couples TRBV7-3 to TRBJ2-1; TRBD2 matches 8 bases. The TCR sequence derives from a male donor in good health and CMV-seronegative. CDR3 sequence (DNA): TGTGCCAGCAGCCCTCACGGCGGGGGGCCATTCGATGAGCAGTTCTTC. Its protein is CASSPHGGGPFDEQFF.